Here is one T cell receptor beta chain with its context. Its cognate antigen is unknown. The sample belongs to a study of cytomegalovirus exposure and HLA in healthy donors. General study findings and limits: According to reports, the classifier identified cytomegalovirus status with high specificity and sensitivity. Subsequent analysis found a tendency for first-cohort TCR clusters to co-occur within the 90 to 150 validation repertoires. Specificity for CMV antigens was confirmed in vitro for a few of the CMV-associated chains.

Separation from the roughly 670-subject first cohort characterized the roughly 120-subject validation cohort, to which the donors belonged. Data came from immunoSEQ multiplex PCR; TCRdb stores just in-frame clones and leaves some out. This table holds 150,000 to 200,000 clones, roughly nine tenths found once. The trim removed 7 bases at V and 2 bases at J, leaving 16 bases unmatched. The CDR3 is 18 residues long. Germline CDR1 reads LNHDA; CDR2 reads SQIVND (reference sequence). The J gene is TRBJ2-1, the V gene TRBV19; TRBD2 matches 8 bases. The specimen was PBMCs. The source of this sequence is a man between 18 and 35 years old in good health and CMV-seropositive. The DNA for the CDR3 is TGTGCCAGTACTACAAACTACCGGGGGGGGACCCCCTACAATGAGCAGTTCTTC. This gives the protein CASTTNYRGGTPYNEQFF.